The subject of this entry is one T cell receptor (beta chain). Its antigen remains undetermined. No qualities accompany the bases; no much larger clone lies one base away. Library method: the immunoSEQ multiplex PCR assay. TCRdb retrieved this table from immuneACCESS and kept in-frame rearrangements only. Not all clones are present; in checked studies, unresolved V genes account for under half, and no reason is known for the remainder. Counted in this sample were about 67,000 clones; about 91% of them appeared once. The biggest ten clones account for roughly 1.5% of the sample. V lost 5 bases and J lost 0 bases; the stretch between them is 14 bases long. The CDR3 runs 15 residues from the cysteine to the phenylalanine. The entry retains the CDR3 DNA only, 45 bases that are in frame from base 1. Reading the germline V gene (reference sequence) gives CDR1 SEHNR and CDR2 FQNEAQ. This record comes from a study of T cell changes during pregnancy in multiple sclerosis (dated by TCRdb to about 2019). For the study in its entirety: The study looked at changes in the T cell repertoire across pregnancy in women with multiple sclerosis.

This clonotype was sampled from a female donor with multiple sclerosis, enrolled in a pregnancy study. The material sequenced was peripheral blood, taken after pregnancy. The chain was built from TRBV7-9 and TRBJ2-7; the D region possibly corresponds to TRBD1 (6 bases align). The DNA sequence reads TGTGCCAGCAGCCCGACTGGGGACAACTCCTACGAGCAGTACTTC. It encodes CASSPTGDNSYEQYF.